A selection of T cell receptor beta chains follows, all from one sample in a study of human T cells and chemical hapten exposure. MiXCR, run by TCRdb on the RACE reads, gives a single entry per CDR3 protein. The sample lists roughly 72,000 distinct CDR3 sequences; about a tenth were seen once. The starting material was whole blood, obtained in connection with sensitization to the hapten diphenylcyclopropenone (DPC). Receptors originate from a woman between 50 and 59 years old with alopecia areata. Some clones in this sample may be carry-over from other donors' samples. CDR3s include the opening cysteine and the closing phenylalanine or tryptophan. D genes are given only for firm matches. Part of the rows lack a size; the others show once, few, many or a class for expanded clones.

>NA|NA|TRBJ1-5|TRBV5-1
TGCGCCAGCAGCTTGGGCCAGGGGCCCAATCAGCCCCAGCATTTT
CASSLGQGPNQPQHF
>few|TRBD2|TRBJ2-1|TRBV9
TGTGCCAGCAGCGGACGGATTGGCGGGCGCATAGCGGGACATTCCTACAATGAGCAGTTCTTC
CASSGRIGGRIAGHSYNEQFF
>many|NA|TRBJ2-7|TRBV30
TGTGCCTGGAGCGGAGGGGGCTCCTACGAGCAGTACTTC
CAWSGGGSYEQYF
>few|NA|TRBJ2-1|TRBV11-3
TGTGCCAGCAGCTTCCCGGGAACCTCCTACAATGAGCAGTTCTTC
CASSFPGTSYNEQFF
>NA|NA|TRBJ1-4|TRBV7-3
TGTGCCAGCAGCTTTCGGACAGAGGCTAATGAAAAACTGTTTTTT
CASSFRTEANEKLFF
>many|TRBD2|TRBJ2-1|TRBV20-1
TGCAGTGCTAGAGATATGAGACTAGCGGGTAATGAGCAGTTCTTC
CSARDMRLAGNEQFF
>few|NA|TRBJ2-3|TRBV18
TGTGCCAGCTCCTCCCTCTCCGGGGTAGATACGCAGTATTTT
CASSSLSGVDTQYF
>NA|TRBD1|TRBJ1-2|TRBV7-8
TGTGCCAGCAGCCTCCGACAGGGGGCTAGCGGCTACACCTTC
CASSLRQGASGYTF
>NA|NA|TRBJ2-5|TRBV4-3
TGCGCCAGCAGCCAATCGACAGAGCAAGAGACCCAGTACTTC
CASSQSTEQETQYF
>few|NA|TRBJ2-1|TRBV4-2
TGTGCCAGCAGCCCCCCAAAACGAGCCCATGAGCAGTTCTTC
CASSPPKRAHEQFF
>few|NA|TRBJ2-7|TRBV10-3
TGTGCCATCAGTGGAACAGGGAACGAGCAGTACTTC
CAISGTGNEQYF
>few|NA|TRBJ2-5|TRBV7-2
TGTGCCAGCAGCTTATTCGGGGGAGAGACCCAGTACTTC
CASSLFGGETQYF
>few|TRBD1|TRBJ2-2|TRBV12-3/TRBV12-4
TGTGCCAGCAGGGCAGGACAGGGAAACACCGGGGAGCTGTTTTTT
CASRAGQGNTGELFF
>NA|TRBD2|TRBJ2-1|TRBV7-3
TGTGCCAGCAGCTTAATTGGAACTAGCGGGAGTTCCTACAATGAGCAGTTCTTC
CASSLIGTSGSSYNEQFF
>NA|NA|TRBJ1-2|TRBV20-1
TGCAGTGCTAGAAGGCAGGGAGGTTTCACCTTC
CSARRQGGFTF
>many|TRBD2|TRBJ2-7|TRBV6-5
TGTGCCAGCAGTAAGCGGGAGGGCTACGAGCAGTACTTC
CASSKREGYEQYF
>many|NA|TRBJ2-3|TRBV18
TGTGCCAGCTCACCTCGGGCTTCTAGCACAGATACGCAGTATTTT
CASSPRASSTDTQYF
>many|NA|TRBJ2-3|TRBV12-5
TGTGCTAGTGGTTTGTCGGAAACAGATACGCAGTATTTT
CASGLSETDTQYF
>NA|TRBD2|TRBJ2-5|TRBV19
TGTGTCAGCACCGGGGGGATCCGAGGTGACGAGACCCAGTACTTC
CVSTGGIRGDETQYF
>NA|TRBD2|TRBJ2-5|TRBV5-1
TGCGCCAGCAGGCTAGCGGCACAAGAGACCCAGTACTTC
CASRLAAQETQYF
>few|NA|TRBJ1-2|TRBV5-1
TGCGCCAGCAGCTTGGCCCCTGGAACGGAACTGGAGTTCTATGGCTACACCTTC
CASSLAPGTELEFYGYTF
>many|TRBD1|TRBJ2-5|TRBV10-2
TGCGCCAGCAGGGGCTTGGGACAGGGGGTGGAAGAGACCCAGTACTTC
CASRGLGQGVEETQYF
>NA|TRBD1|TRBJ1-2|TRBV5-5
TGTGCCAGCAGGGAGACAGGGAAAATCTATGGCTACACCTTC
CASRETGKIYGYTF
>NA|TRBD1|TRBJ1-5|TRBV7-2
TGTGCCAGCAGCTACCGGGACAGAAATCAGCCCCAGCATTTT
CASSYRDRNQPQHF
>once|TRBD1|TRBJ1-3|TRBV18
TGTGCCAGCTCACCACAAGGGGGCGCCTCTAGAAACACCATATATTTT
CASSPQGGASRNTIYF
>few|TRBD1|TRBJ1-1|TRBV20-1
TGCAGTGCTAACACAGGGGTGGAGACTGAAGCTTTCTTT
CSANTGVETEAFF
>many|NA|TRBJ1-1|TRBV20-1
TGCAGTGCTAGACTTGACGGCGGGGTTGGTGAAGCTTTCTTT
CSARLDGGVGEAFF
>NA|TRBD2|TRBJ2-1|TRBV10-3
TGTGCCATCACCCGATCCCCGTTGGGCGGGGAGGGGTACAATGAGCAGTTCTTC
CAITRSPLGGEGYNEQFF
>NA|NA|TRBJ2-1|TRBV7-3
TGTGCCAGCGCCGATAGTGGGGGCAATGAGCAGTTCTTC
CASADSGGNEQFF
>many|NA|TRBJ1-4|TRBV6-6
TGTGCCAGCAGCGGAGGAGAGACAGCAACTAATGAAAAACTGTTTTTT
CASSGGETATNEKLFF
>NA|NA|TRBJ1-4|TRBV2
TGTGCCAGCAGTGAGCTGGGACGCCCGGGGAAACTGTTTTTT
CASSELGRPGKLFF
>few|TRBD2|TRBJ2-2|TRBV10-1
TGCGCCAGCAGTGATTCGGGACTAGCGGAATTCACCGGGGAGCTGTTTTTT
CASSDSGLAEFTGELFF
>few|NA|TRBJ2-5|TRBV20-1
TGCAGTGCTAGAGAGCCCCAGAAAGAGACCCAGTACTTC
CSAREPQKETQYF
>NA|TRBD2|TRBJ2-3|TRBV6-6
TGTGCCAGCAGCCTTGGGACTAGCGGGAGGACAGATACGCAGTATTTT
CASSLGTSGRTDTQYF
>few|NA|TRBJ2-5|TRBV3-1
TGTGCCAGCAGCCAACAGGGGTCTAAAGAGACCCAGTACTTC
CASSQQGSKETQYF
>few|NA|TRBJ1-2|TRBV5-6
TGTGCCAGCAGCTTGGCCTCCCTGAGGCAGGATGGCTACACCTTC
CASSLASLRQDGYTF
>NA|NA|TRBJ2-5|TRBV18
TGTGCCAGCTCACCACCAGGGAGTCTGGGTGAGACCCAGTACTTC
CASSPPGSLGETQYF
>many|TRBD2|TRBJ2-1|TRBV20-1
TGCAGTGCTAGAGAGAGCTGGGGGGTAGGAGCGGGACTCTACAATGAGCAGTTCTTC
CSARESWGVGAGLYNEQFF